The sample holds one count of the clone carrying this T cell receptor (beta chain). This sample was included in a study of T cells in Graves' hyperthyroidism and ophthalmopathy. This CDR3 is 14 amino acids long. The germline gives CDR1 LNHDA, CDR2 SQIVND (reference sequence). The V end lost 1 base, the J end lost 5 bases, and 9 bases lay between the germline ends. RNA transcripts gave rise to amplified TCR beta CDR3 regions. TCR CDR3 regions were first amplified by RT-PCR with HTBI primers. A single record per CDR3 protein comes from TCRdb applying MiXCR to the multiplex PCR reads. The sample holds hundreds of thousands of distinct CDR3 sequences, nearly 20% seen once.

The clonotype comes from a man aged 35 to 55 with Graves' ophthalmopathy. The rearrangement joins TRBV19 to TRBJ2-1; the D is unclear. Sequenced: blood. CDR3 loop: CASSIVNRDNEQFF. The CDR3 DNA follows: TGTGCCAGTAGTATAGTAAATAGGGACAATGAGCAGTTCTTC.